These 23 T cell receptor beta chains came from one sample sequenced in a study of T cells in Graves' hyperthyroidism and ophthalmopathy. Amplified regions were TCR beta CDR3 sequences from RNA transcripts. The primer set for the first-round RT-PCR of the TCR CDR3 was HTBI. MiXCR, run by TCRdb on the multiplex PCR reads, gives a single entry per CDR3 protein. Altogether fewer than 700,000 distinct CDR3 sequences are present, 15% to 20% being singletons, with the ten largest covering 3.5% to 4%. Specimen: blood. The receptors here all came from a woman aged 25 to 39 with Graves' hyperthyroidism.

This clonotype was detected many times. This chain joins TRBV28 and TRBJ2-7, with TRBD2 identical over 9 bases. CDR3 size: 16 residues. Trimming removed 6 bases from V and 0 bases from J; junction bases left unmatched: 9. CDR1 and CDR2 (germline): MDHEN, SYDVKM. The CDR3 spells CASRYLIAGASYEQYF. The DNA of the CDR3 is TGTGCCAGCAGGTATCTCATAGCGGGAGCCTCCTACGAGCAGTACTTC. Variable domain in full (rest from reference TRBV28 and TRBJ2-7): DVKVTQSSRYLVKRTGEKVFLECVQDMDHENMFWYRQDPGLGLRLIYFSYDVKMKEKGDIPEGYSVSREKKERFSLILESASTNQTSMYLCASRYLIAGASYEQYFGPGTRLTVT.

The sample holds many counts of this clonotype. The V call is TRBV7-2, the J call TRBJ2-1; 9 nucleotides match TRBD1. Looked up from germline, CDR1 is SGHTA and CDR2 is FQGNSA. V shed 4 bases, J shed 9 bases, and the junction held 13 bases outside the gene matches. The CDR3 sequence is 16 residues long. The CDR3, as DNA: TGTGCCAGCAGCTCTGTCGGAGGGACAGGGCTTGGTGAGCAGTTCTTC. Its protein is CASSSVGGTGLGEQFF.

This clonotype was counted many times. J is TRBJ2-1 and V is TRBV20-1, with D perhaps TRBD1 or TRBD2 (6 bases each). The V and J ends lost 0 bases and 8 bases respectively, with 11 bases between them. CDR3 length equals 13 residues. Germline V gene data show CDR1 as DFQATT and CDR2 as SNEGSKA (reference sequence). In DNA form, the CDR3 reads TGCAGTGCTAGAGAAGGGGGGAGTTATGAGCAGTTCTTC. Amino acids: CSAREGGSYEQFF.

This clonotype was seen more than once but under ten times. The chain recombines TRBV3-1 with TRBJ2-1; TRBD1 agrees at 7 bases. J lost 10 bases, V lost 7 bases, and 16 bases had no gene match. CDR1 LGHDT and CDR2 YNNKEL come from the germline V gene (reference sequence). The CDR3 is 15 amino acids. Written as DNA, the CDR3 is TGTGCCAGCACCCCAAACCGACAGGGCTTTGGGGAGCAGTTCTTC. Translated, it gives CASTPNRQGFGEQFF.

To note about this clonotype: At one end, the junction sequence differs from germline, possibly due to a read error. The chain links TRBV6-1 to TRBJ2-7, with D uncertain. Looked up from germline, CDR1 is MNHNS and CDR2 is SASEGT. The CDR3 covers 13 residues. The DNA for the CDR3 is TGTGCCAGCAGTGAACAGATTAGCTACGAGCAGCACTTC. Translated, it gives CASSEQISYEQHF.

On this clonotype itself: This may arise from a read error, as a much more abundant clone is one base away. The gene calls are TRBV27 and TRBJ1-5; D remains ambiguous. Germline values: CDR1 MNHEY, CDR2 SMNVEV (reference sequence). The CDR3 runs to 14 residues. CDR3 amino acids: CASSSRMGNRPQHF. CDR3 DNA sequence: TGTGCCAGCAGTTCGAGGATGGGGAATCGGCCCCAGCATTTT.

Notes on this clonotype: This may stem from a read error, because a much larger clone lies one nucleotide away. The rearrangement uses TRBV20-1 and TRBJ2-7; D is uncertain. CDR1 DFQATT and CDR2 SNEGSKA come from the germline V gene (reference sequence). The CDR3 totals 17 residues. CDR3 protein: CSARPPFGTAPSHEQYF. DNA of the CDR3: TGCAGTGCTAGACCCCCGTTCGGCACCGCTCCCTCCCACGAGCAGTACTTC.

This clonotype appeared many times. The chain employs TRBV6-2 or TRBV6-3 and TRBJ2-7; D may be TRBD1 or TRBD2 (5 bases each). Trimming left V 2 bases short and J 2 bases short, with 22 bases between. The length of the CDR3 is 18 residues. Per germline, CDR1 MNHEY and CDR2 SVGEGT. Here the CDR3 reads CASSYTLDGTDKPYEQYF. The CDR3 DNA reads as TGTGCCAGCAGTTACACCCTTGACGGGACGGACAAACCCTACGAGCAGTACTTC.

Many counts were recorded for this clonotype. The chain's CDR3 is CASSLGPAGNEQFF. CDR3 nucleotides: TGCGCCAGCAGCTTGGGGCCCGCCGGGAATGAGCAGTTCTTC. This chain connects TRBV5-1 to TRBJ2-1; no definite D call. Germline V gene sequence: CDR1 SGHRS, CDR2 YFSETQ. This CDR3 is 14 amino acids long. V gave up 0 bases and J gave up 7 bases, with 11 bases separating them.

This clonotype was recorded only once. V is TRBV20-1 and J is TRBJ2-5, with D tentatively TRBD1 (8 bases). CDR1 is DFQATT, CDR2 SNEGSKA, per germline (reference sequence). The CDR3 consists of 16 residues. Trimming took 3 bases from V and 5 from J, leaving 22 bases between them. The CDR3 region has the DNA TGCAGTGCTAGGGGAGGGGACAGGAGTCTTCAGGAGACCCAGTACTTC. Its protein product is CSARGGDRSLQETQYF.

The rearrangement uses TRBV28 and TRBJ2-2; D not resolved. V dropped 2 bases and J dropped 3 bases, with 4 bases sitting between them. The CDR3 contains 13 residues. Per the germline V gene, CDR1 is MDHEN and CDR2 is SYDVKM. The DNA for the CDR3 is TGTGCCAGCAGTTTAACGTACACCGGGGAGCTGTTTTTT. Amino acids: CASSLTYTGELFF.

This clonotype has at least ten counts. The chain carries TRBV12-3 or TRBV12-4 and TRBJ2-7; TRBD2 matches at 11 bases. V was clipped by 6 bases and J by 2 bases; unmatched bases: 6. The CDR3 covers 15 residues. CDR3 DNA sequence: TGTGCCAGCAGCCTTACTAGCGGGAGTGCCTACGAGCAGTACTTC. As protein: CASSLTSGSAYEQYF.

The chain recombines TRBV12-3 or TRBV12-4 with TRBJ2-5; D could derive from TRBD1 or TRBD2 (7 bases each). This CDR3 spans 15 amino acids. Trimming shortened V by 3 bases and J by 4 bases, and 15 bases separated the two germline ends. This CDR3 is CASSFRGGSGETQYF. Written as DNA, the CDR3 is TGTGCCAGCAGTTTCAGGGGGGGATCGGGAGAGACCCAGTACTTC.

This clonotype turned up a few times. The rearrangement uses TRBV11-3 and TRBJ2-1, with D hard to call. Germline CDR1 reads SGHNT; CDR2 reads YENEEA. This CDR3 spans 14 amino acids. V lost 8 bases to trimming and J lost 7 bases, with 18 bases between them. Here the CDR3 DNA reads TGTGCCAGCGTCGGTCACCGTGGCCAGAATGAGCAGTTCTTC. This translates into CASVGHRGQNEQFF.

As concerns this clonotype: This sequence may be a read error, since a much larger clone differs from it by one base. The chain combines TRBV20-1 with TRBJ2-7; D is uncertain. Trimming pared 0 bases from V and 6 bases from J, leaving 9 bases between. The CDR3 extends over 12 amino acids. Germline V lookup: CDR1 DFQATT, CDR2 SNEGSKA (reference sequence). CDR3 sequence reads: CSARDNTGEQYF. The CDR3 DNA sequence: TGCAGTGCTAGAGATAACACCGGCGAGCAGTACTTC.

The V call is TRBV18, the J call TRBJ2-3, with D perhaps TRBD1 (5 bases). This CDR3 comprises 16 residues. Germline-derived CDR1 and CDR2 are KGHSH and LQKENI. V lost 2 bases and J 0 bases, leaving 12 bases between the germline ends. DNA of the CDR3: TGTGCCAGCTCACCAATGGACACGTCTAGCACAGATACGCAGTATTTT. The encoded protein is CASSPMDTSSTDTQYF.

CDR3 region: CASSLGSAGVAETQYF. For the CDR3, the DNA is TGCGCCAGCAGCTTGGGGTCGGCAGGGGTTGCAGAGACCCAGTACTTC. The chain uses TRBV5-1 and TRBJ2-5; maybe TRBD1 (6 bases). In germline, CDR1 is SGHRS, CDR2 YFSETQ. V was trimmed by 0 bases and J by 4 bases, leaving 16 bases between them. The CDR3 is 16 amino acids.

Ten or more counts support this clonotype. The chain recombines TRBV30 with TRBJ2-1, with D uncertain. Germline V lookup: CDR1 GTSNPN, CDR2 SVGIG (reference sequence). Deletions cut 0 bases from V and 6 bases from J, with 9 bases between. This CDR3 comprises 13 residues. The DNA for the CDR3 is TGTGCCTGGAGTGTACGGCTAGTCAATGAGCAGTTCTTC. Protein: CAWSVRLVNEQFF.

The table lists this clonotype with many counts. This sequence joins TRBV11-2 and TRBJ2-2, with D maybe TRBD1 (5 bases). This CDR3 contains 14 residues. Germline CDR1 SGHAT, CDR2 FQNNGV. Trimming removed 5 bases at V and 1 base at J, with 8 bases between. The CDR3 region is CASSRGWNTGELFF. In DNA, the CDR3 is TGTGCCAGCAGCAGGGGTTGGAACACCGGGGAGCTGTTTTTT.

This clonotype was picked up a small number of times. This chain's CDR3 is CASGLGFEGVSNEQFF. The CDR3 bases are TGTGCTAGTGGTTTGGGTTTTGAGGGGGTGAGCAATGAGCAGTTCTTC. This rearrangement joins TRBV12-5 to TRBJ2-1, with TRBD1 as a possible D gene (6 bases). Deletions cut 1 base from V and 6 bases from J, with 16 bases between. Germline V gene lookup returns CDR1 LGHNT and CDR2 FRNRAP. CDR3 length equals 16 residues.

In its sample, this clonotype was seen a few times. This chain links TRBV27 with TRBJ1-1; 12 nucleotides match TRBD1. The CDR3 contains 16 residues. CDR1 is MNHEY, CDR2 SMNVEV, per germline (reference sequence). Trimming took 4 bases from V and 9 from J; bases not matched to a gene: 12. The CDR3 DNA sequence: TGTGCCAGCAGTTCCTACCGGGACAGGGGGCCCTGGCAAGCTTTCTTT. Protein: CASSSYRDRGPWQAFF.

This clonotype was picked up a small number of times. The rearrangement uses TRBV20-1 and TRBJ2-3, with D possibly being TRBD2 (5 bases). The V end was cut by 4 bases, the J end by 0 bases, with 14 bases between. This CDR3 contains 15 residues. CDR1 DFQATT and CDR2 SNEGSKA come from the germline V gene (reference sequence). DNA for the CDR3: TGCAGTGCTACATGGAGCGGATATAGCACAGATACGCAGTATTTT. Translating it yields CSATWSGYSTDTQYF.

This clonotype was observed many times. The rearrangement links TRBV2 to TRBJ2-2; 7 bases align to TRBD1. CDR3 length: 13 amino acids. Germline CDR1 is SNHLY and CDR2 is FYNNEI. Germline trimming cut 10 bases from V and 1 base from J; bases unmatched to any gene: 3. CDR3 protein: CAINRGNTGELFF. The CDR3 DNA reads as TGTGCCATTAACAGGGGGAACACCGGGGAGCTGTTTTTT. The complete variable domain, with remaining parts taken from reference TRBV2 and TRBJ2-2, reads EPEVTQTPSHQVTQMGQEVILRCVPISNHLYFYWYRQILGQKVEFLVSFYNNEISEKSEIFDDQFSVERPDGSNFTLKIRSTKLEDSAMYFCAINRGNTGELFFGEGSRLTVL.